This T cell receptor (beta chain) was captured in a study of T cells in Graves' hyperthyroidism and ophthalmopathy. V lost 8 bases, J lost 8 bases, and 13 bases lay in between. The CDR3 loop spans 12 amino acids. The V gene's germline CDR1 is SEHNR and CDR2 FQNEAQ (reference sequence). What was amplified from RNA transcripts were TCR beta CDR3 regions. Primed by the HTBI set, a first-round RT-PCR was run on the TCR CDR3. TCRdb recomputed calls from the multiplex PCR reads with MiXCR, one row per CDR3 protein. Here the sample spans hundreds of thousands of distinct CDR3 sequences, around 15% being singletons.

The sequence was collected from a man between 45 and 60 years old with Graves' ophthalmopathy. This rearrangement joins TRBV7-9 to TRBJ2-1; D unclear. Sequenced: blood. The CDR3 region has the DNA TGTGCCAGCGGGATAAGGCCTGATGAGCAGTTCTTC. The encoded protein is CASGIRPDEQFF.